Listed here are 10 T cell receptor beta chains from one sample, sequenced in a study of T cell repertoires in cytomegalovirus infection. MiXCR, run by TCRdb on the reads, gives a single entry per CDR3 protein. The table records almost 500,000 distinct CDR3 sequences, about 11% of them present only once. The sequenced material came from PBMCs. These receptors all come from a human donor in good health (CMV status not recorded). Some clones in this sample may be carry-over from other donors' samples.

At least ten counts were recorded for this clonotype. The V and J genes are TRBV7-9 and TRBJ2-1; D is ambiguous. CDR1 and CDR2 (germline): SEHNR, FQNEAQ (reference sequence). The ends were cut back, 1 base at V and 6 bases at J, with 7 bases in the middle. There are 13 residues in the CDR3. The CDR3 DNA follows: TGTGCCAGCAGCTTAGGGGCTGCCAATGAGCAGTTCTTC. This codes for CASSLGAANEQFF. Combining the CDR3 with reference TRBV7-9 and TRBJ2-1 gives the whole variable domain DTGVSQNPRHKITKRGQNVTFRCDPISEHNRLYWYRQTLGQGPEFLTYFQNEAQLEKSRLLSDRFSAERPKGSFSTLEIQRTEQGDSAMYLCASSLGAANEQFFGPGTRLTVL.

The sample holds a few counts of this clonotype. DNA of the CDR3: TGTGCCAGCGCCAAAGAGGCGGGAGGGGGCAATGAGCAGTTCTTC. It codes for CASAKEAGGGNEQFF. The chain has TRBV2 and TRBJ2-1; 9 positions agree with TRBD2. This CDR3 has 15 residues. V lost 8 bases, J lost 6 bases, and 11 bases stayed unmatched. Germline values: CDR1 SNHLY, CDR2 FYNNEI.

This clonotype turned up a few times. This chain joins TRBV20-1 and TRBJ2-5, with D hard to call. The CDR3 contains 13 residues. Deletions cut 3 bases from V and 2 bases from J, with 10 bases between. CDR1 DFQATT and CDR2 SNEGSKA come from the germline V gene (reference sequence). The CDR3 DNA is TGCAGTGCTAGTAGGGCGGATCAAGAGACCCAGTACTTC. This codes for CSASRADQETQYF.

In this sample, this clonotype turned up many times. V is TRBV11-2 and J is TRBJ1-1; 7 positions match TRBD1. This CDR3 is 16 amino acids long. CDR1 SGHAT and CDR2 FQNNGV come from the germline V gene. Unmatched junction bases numbered 4, after V lost 0 bases and J lost 0 bases. CDR3 coding DNA: TGTGCCAGCAGCTTAGATCCCGACAGGGTGAACACTGAAGCTTTCTTT. Residues: CASSLDPDRVNTEAFF.

This clonotype was seen ten or more times. V and J are TRBV7-8 and TRBJ1-2; 9 nucleotides align to TRBD1. The CDR3 is 17 amino acids. The V gene's germline CDR1 is SGHVS and CDR2 FQNEAQ. V shed 5 bases, J shed 3 bases, and the junction held 13 bases outside the gene matches. The CDR3 DNA reads TGTGCCAGCAGCATGAGAGTAGGGACAGGGTCGTACTATGGCTACACCTTC. Translating gives CASSMRVGTGSYYGYTF.

This clonotype was picked up many times. The chain employs TRBV7-9 and TRBJ1-4, with D unclear. Germline V gene data show CDR1 as SEHNR and CDR2 as FQNEAQ (reference sequence). The ends were cut back, 0 bases at V and 8 bases at J, with 7 bases in the middle. The CDR3 totals 13 residues. CDR3 amino acids: CASSLALEEKLFF. CDR3 DNA sequence: TGTGCCAGCAGCTTAGCACTGGAAGAAAAACTGTTTTTT.

Many counts were recorded for this clonotype. V and J are TRBV29-1 and TRBJ2-3; D is undetermined. From germline, CDR1 is SQVTM and CDR2 ANQGSEA. The V and J ends lost 1 base and 4 bases respectively, with 9 bases between them. The CDR3 contains 13 residues. CDR3 DNA sequence: TGCAGCGTTGAAGTGGTAGCCTCAGATACGCAGTATTTT. This sequence encodes CSVEVVASDTQYF.

In this sample, this clonotype turned up many times. This sequence joins TRBV11-1 and TRBJ1-1; D call uncertain. Germline CDR1 and CDR2: SGHAT and FQDESV (reference sequence). The CDR3 consists of 12 residues. V dropped 2 bases and J dropped 4 bases, with 5 bases sitting between them. The CDR3 bases are TGTGCCAGCAGCTTACCCTCCACTGAAGCTTTCTTT. This encodes CASSLPSTEAFF.

This clonotype was observed many times. The gene calls are TRBV5-1 and TRBJ2-2, with unresolved D. Trimming removed 0 bases from V and 1 base from J, with 10 bases in between. Germline CDR1 and CDR2: SGHRS and YFSETQ. The CDR3 is 16 amino acids. The CDR3 DNA sequence: TGCGCCAGCAGCTTGGAGGGCCCCGTGAACACCGGGGAGCTGTTTTTT. The encoded protein is CASSLEGPVNTGELFF.

The CDR3 coding sequence is TGCAGTGCTGCCTGGTCCTACAATGAGCAGTTCTTC. Its protein is CSAAWSYNEQFF. The chain has TRBV20-1 and TRBJ2-1; D uncertain. Trimming took off 5 bases at V and 1 base at J, with 6 bases between the two ends. The CDR3 has 12 amino acids. The germline V gene has CDR1 DFQATT and CDR2 SNEGSKA (reference sequence).